This T cell receptor beta chain emerged from a study of OX40 agonist ivuxolimab in advanced cancers. About the study: Ivuxolimab was administered intravenously to patients at 0.01 to 10 mg/kg every 2 weeks. Prior checkpoint blockade (anti-PD-1, anti-PD-L1 or anti-CTLA-4) was permitted; 40% had it. Study-level results: Expanded clones belonging to CD8+ T cells outnumbered, on average, those of CD4+. The specificity for antigen of the expanded peripheral T cells was not determined.

On this clone: Its antigen is unknown.

This table comes from immunoSEQ multiplex PCR, and its TCRdb copy is limited to in-frame clones, with some not included. There are 40,000 or so clones in the sample; 80% to 95% occur only once, and around 20% lies in the top ten. The V and J ends lost 0 bases and 7 bases respectively, with 12 bases between them. Germline-derived CDR1 and CDR2 are MRHNA and SNTAGT. The length of the CDR3 is 14 residues. The chain couples TRBV6-4 to TRBJ1-2, with no clear D. Source: CD4+ or CD8+ T cells sorted from blood, taken in a trial of the OX40 agonist ivuxolimab. The TCR sequence derives from an adult with an advanced solid tumor such as melanoma, head and neck, liver or kidney cancer. The CDR3 DNA sequence: TGTGCCAGCAGTGACTCTGGGGTTTTCAGTGGCTACACCTTC. Protein product: CASSDSGVFSGYTF.